The rows below give T cell receptor beta chains drawn from one sample of a study of cytomegalovirus exposure and HLA in healthy donors. Clones were read by immunoSEQ multiplex PCR, and TCRdb kept only the in-frame ones, dropping some. Seen here are about 98,000 clones, 50% to 70% observed once, and the top ten hold approximately 4.3%. Sample: PBMCs. The receptor set was obtained from a human donor in good health. The CDR3 runs from the conserved cysteine through the conserved F or W. D genes are given only for firm matches. The size entry is marked missing in some rows and otherwise reads once, few, many or a size class.

d_call j_call v_call clone_size cdr3_length cdr3_aa cdr3_nt
TRBD2 TRBJ2-5 TRBV29-1 few 13 CSVTSGPWETQYF TGCAGCGTGACTAGCGGACCTTGGGAGACCCAGTACTTC
TRBD1 TRBJ1-2 TRBV25-1 few 15 CASSETGQGTYGYTF TGTGCCAGCAGTGAAACGGGACAGGGAACGTATGGCTACACCTTC
TRBD1 TRBJ1-2 TRBV19 few 15 CASSIDRQGGYGYTF TGTGCCAGTAGTATAGACCGACAGGGCGGCTATGGCTACACCTTC
TRBD2 TRBJ2-1 TRBV7-9 few 15 CASSLGAGDNNEQFF TGTGCCAGCAGCTTAGGAGCGGGAGATAACAATGAGCAGTTCTTC
- TRBJ1-4 TRBV6-1 once 16 CASSDSTGHFNEKLFF TGTGCCAGCAGTGATTCAACGGGACACTTTAATGAAAAACTGTTTTTT
- TRBJ2-1 TRBV19 - 14 CASTRAASYNEQFF TGTGCCAGTACTCGAGCGGCCTCCTACAATGAGCAGTTCTTC
- TRBJ2-3 TRBV6-5 once 15 CASSYRGARADTQYF TGTGCCAGCAGTTATAGAGGTGCCAGAGCAGATACGCAGTATTTT
TRBD1 TRBJ1-1 TRBV5-4 - 13 CASSGGQGSEAFF TGTGCCAGCAGCGGTGGACAGGGGTCTGAAGCTTTCTTT
TRBD1 TRBJ1-2 TRBV29-1 - 12 CSGGDSSYGYTF TGCAGCGGGGGGGACAGTTCCTATGGCTACACCTTC
TRBD2 TRBJ2-5 TRBV4-1 - 16 CASSQGLAGDFQTQYF TGCGCCAGCAGCCAAGGGCTAGCGGGAGACTTCCAGACCCAGTACTTC
TRBD2 TRBJ2-3 TRBV6-4 - 17 CASSVSGGGSGADTQYF TGTGCCAGCAGTGTAAGCGGCGGCGGGAGTGGGGCAGATACGCAGTATTTT
- TRBJ2-3 TRBV6-1 - 15 CASSENWASSDTQYF TGTGCCAGCAGTGAAAATTGGGCCAGCTCGGATACGCAGTATTTT
- TRBJ2-5 TRBV28 - 13 CASKIGGGETQYF TGTGCCAGCAAAATAGGGGGGGGCGAGACCCAGTACTTC
TRBD1 TRBJ1-1 TRBV4-1 - 14 CASRLGQGGTEAFF TGCGCCAGCAGGCTGGGACAGGGTGGGACTGAAGCTTTCTTT
- TRBJ2-2 TRBV19 - 16 CASIALPTGRPGELFF TGTGCCAGTATTGCCCTTCCGACAGGACGGCCCGGGGAGCTGTTTTTT
- TRBJ2-5 TRBV5-1 - 13 CASSQKVPETQYF TGCGCCAGCTCACAGAAGGTGCCTGAGACCCAGTACTTC
TRBD1 TRBJ2-7 TRBV18 once 13 CASSRQGMGEQYF TGTGCCAGCTCACGACAGGGGATGGGCGAGCAGTACTTC
TRBD1 TRBJ2-7 TRBV6-1 - 12 CASSEMDRGQYF TGTGCCAGCAGTGAAATGGACAGGGGGCAGTACTTC
- TRBJ1-1 TRBV5-1 few 16 CASSLTTGVMNTEAFF TGCGCCAGCAGCTTGACGACAGGAGTTATGAACACTGAAGCTTTCTTT
TRBD2 TRBJ2-7 TRBV29-1 - 12 CSARGTSDEQYF TGCAGCGCTAGAGGGACTAGCGACGAGCAGTACTTC
- TRBJ2-1 TRBV27 - 18 CASSLYPLGVGSYNEQFF TGTGCCAGCAGTTTATATCCCCTAGGGGTTGGCTCCTACAATGAGCAGTTCTTC
- TRBJ2-7 TRBV6-5 - 13 CASSYLQGYEQYF TGTGCCAGCAGTTACCTCCAGGGCTACGAGCAGTACTTC
TRBD1 TRBJ1-1 TRBV19 - 18 CASSTFRDRGRGGTEAFF TGTGCCAGTAGTACATTCCGGGACAGGGGGCGAGGAGGGACTGAAGCTTTCTTT
- TRBJ2-2 TRBV7-9 - 14 CASSKGSATGELFF TGTGCCAGCAGCAAAGGGAGCGCGACCGGGGAGCTGTTTTTT
- TRBJ1-1 TRBV23-1 - 15 CASSQSKAGDTEAFF TGCGCCAGCAGTCAATCCAAGGCGGGTGACACTGAAGCTTTCTTT
- TRBJ2-1 TRBV5-1 - 14 CASSALGDSNEQFF TGCGCCAGCAGCGCCTTAGGCGACTCGAATGAGCAGTTCTTC
TRBD2 TRBJ2-3 TRBV18 - 16 CASSPSLGLAGDTQYF TGTGCCAGCTCACCATCGTTGGGGCTAGCGGGAGATACGCAGTATTTT
- TRBJ1-4 TRBV27 - 17 CASSLSGSGRNNEKLFF TGTGCCAGCAGTTTATCGGGTTCAGGGCGGAATAATGAAAAACTGTTTTTT
- TRBJ2-3 TRBV7-6 once 14 CASSLAGGAATQYF TGTGCCAGCAGCTTAGCGGGAGGTGCGGCTACGCAGTATTTT
TRBD2 TRBJ2-1 TRBV29-1 - 16 CSVVLWEAGDLDEQFF TGCAGCGTCGTACTATGGGAAGCGGGAGATTTGGATGAGCAGTTCTTC
TRBD2 TRBJ2-7 TRBV19 - 16 CASSPAPGGVQDEQYF TGTGCCAGTAGTCCGGCCCCCGGGGGGGTTCAGGACGAGCAGTACTTC
TRBD2 TRBJ2-5 TRBV5-1 - 14 CASSHRDYPETQYF TGCGCCAGCAGCCACCGGGACTACCCAGAGACCCAGTACTTC
TRBD2 TRBJ2-5 TRBV7-9 - 14 CASSLGAGGGEQYF TGTGCCAGCAGCTTAGGAGCGGGAGGAGGGGAGCAGTACTTC
TRBD1 TRBJ2-3 TRBV7-6 - 16 CASSRIGTGSTDTQYF TGTGCCAGCAGCCGAATCGGGACAGGGTCCACAGATACGCAGTATTTT